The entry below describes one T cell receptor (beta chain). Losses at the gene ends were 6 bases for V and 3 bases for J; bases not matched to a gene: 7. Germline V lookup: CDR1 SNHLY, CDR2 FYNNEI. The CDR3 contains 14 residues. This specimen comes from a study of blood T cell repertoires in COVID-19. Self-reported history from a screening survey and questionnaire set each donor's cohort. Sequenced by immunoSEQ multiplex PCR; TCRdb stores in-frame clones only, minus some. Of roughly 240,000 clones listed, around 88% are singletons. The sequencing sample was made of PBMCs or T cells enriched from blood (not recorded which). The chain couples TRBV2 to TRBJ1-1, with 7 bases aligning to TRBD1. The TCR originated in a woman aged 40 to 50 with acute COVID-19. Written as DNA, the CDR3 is TGTGCCAGCAGGAGACAGGGTTGGGACACTGAAGCTTTCTTT. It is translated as CASRRQGWDTEAFF.